This TCR beta chain was captured by sequencing in a study of cytomegalovirus exposure and HLA in healthy donors. Study overall: Earlier, 150 million to 200 million T cells were analyzed, and some 120 million unique TCR beta sequences were found among them. Overall study results and limits: Generally TCR sequences proved uncommon, though certain public TCRs appeared in numerous donors. Common viral pathogens were later found to be apparently linked to several of the most significant clusters.

Concerning this clone: Its specificity is not known.

The PCR had 60 Vbeta and 13 Jbeta primers. TCRdb's table, derived via immunoSEQ multiplex PCR, lists solely in-frame clones and lacks some. This sample yields some 200,000 clones, of which around 75% are seen a single time; 6.3% belongs to the top ten. Per germline, CDR1 SNHLY and CDR2 FYNNEI. Trimming removed 7 bases from V and 2 bases from J; junction bases left unmatched: 8. The CDR3 spans 15 residues. The clonotype originates from a man in his forties or fifties in good health and CMV-seropositive. The sample taken for sequencing was PBMCs. The chain links TRBV2 to TRBJ2-5; 9 bases are shared with TRBD2. DNA for the CDR3: TGTGCCAGCAAGCCCCTAGCGGGGAATCAAGAGACCCAGTACTTC. This gives the protein CASKPLAGNQETQYF.